What follows is one T cell receptor beta chain and its context. Its antigen is not known. The assay was immunoSEQ multiplex PCR, and TCRdb's table has in-frame clones only and misses some. The sample yields some 100,000 clones, more than 90% seen once. The sample belongs to a study of OX40 agonist ivuxolimab in advanced cancers. Background on the study: Patients were 65% to 85% male with ages roughly 20 to 85, mean 60. Whole-study results and caveats: Dose levels from 0.1 to 3.0 mg/kg saw CD4+ and CD8+ blood T cells expand clonally by week 6.

CDR3 length: 16 amino acids. Germline trimming cut 2 bases from V and 4 bases from J; bases unmatched to any gene: 9. Germline-derived CDR1 and CDR2 are MNHEY and SMNVEV (reference sequence). The chain is built from TRBV27 and TRBJ2-7, with 9 bases aligning to TRBD1. The sequencing here drew on CD4+ or CD8+ T cells sorted from blood, taken in a trial of the OX40 agonist ivuxolimab. The receptor was isolated from an adult with an advanced solid tumor such as melanoma, head and neck, liver or kidney cancer. CDR3 protein: CASSLEGTGLGYEQYF. CDR3 nucleotides: TGTGCCAGCAGTTTAGAAGGGACAGGGCTGGGGTACGAGCAGTACTTC.